Each of the 13 T cell receptor beta chains below was sequenced from the same sample in a study of untreated major depressive disorder. Study outcomes and limitations: CD4+ T cells from depressed patients used TRBV05-01 (Vbeta 5.1) more often than controls.

What these receptors recognize is not known. Sequencing used immunoSEQ multiplex PCR; TCRdb keeps in-frame clones, though not all of them. This sample has roughly 13,000 clones, with 85% to 95% found just once. Material for sequencing was CD4+ T cells from PBMCs. These receptors were collected from a woman younger than 45 with major depressive disorder.

This clone was seen only once. This rearrangement joins TRBV12-5 to TRBJ2-1; D gene ambiguous. In germline, CDR1 is LGHNT, CDR2 FRNRAP. Trimming shortened V by 5 bases and J by 7 bases, and 15 bases separated the two germline ends. This CDR3 has 14 residues. This chain's CDR3 is CASGGILGGNEQFF. CDR3 sequence (DNA): TGTGCTAGTGGTGGTATCCTGGGTGGGAATGAGCAGTTCTTC.

This chain uses TRBV2 with TRBJ1-5; possible D gene TRBD1, 6 bases. CDR1 SNHLY and CDR2 FYNNEI come from the germline V gene. The V end lost 1 base, the J end lost 7 bases, and 17 bases lay between the germline ends. The CDR3 has 16 amino acids. CDR3 DNA: TGTGCCAGCAGTGAAGTCGTTAGAGGGGGTGGCCAGCCCCAGCATTTT. This codes for CASSEVVRGGGQPQHF.

This chain uses TRBV5-5 with TRBJ2-5; D ambiguous. The CDR3 covers 11 residues. V gave up 1 base and J gave up 10 bases, with 8 bases separating them. Germline CDR1 SGHKS, CDR2 YYEKEE (reference sequence). CDR3 coding DNA: TGTGCCAGCAGCTTGACAACTATCCAGTACTTC. Translated, it gives CASSLTTIQYF.

This clone was detected only once. The chain recombines TRBV13 with TRBJ2-7; 12 nucleotides agree with TRBD2. Germline V gene lookup returns CDR1 PRHDT and CDR2 FYEKMQ (reference sequence). The trim removed 5 bases at V and 6 bases at J, leaving 8 bases unmatched. This CDR3 region has 15 residues. The DNA of the CDR3 is TGTGCCAGCAGCCCCCCCCTAGCGGGAGGGCGCGAGCAGTACTTC. It translates to CASSPPLAGGREQYF. Full variable domain (rest looked up from reference TRBV13 and TRBJ2-7): AAGVIQSPRHLIKEKRETATLKCYPIPRHDTVYWYQQGPGQDPQFLISFYEKMQSDKGSIPDRFSAQQFSDYHSELNMSSLELGDSALYFCASSPPLAGGREQYFGPGTRLTVT.

Only one count was recorded for this clone. The chain uses TRBV19 and TRBJ2-7; 11 bases map to TRBD2. Germline loops: CDR1 LNHDA, CDR2 SQIVND (reference sequence). This CDR3 is built from 15 residues. V lost 6 bases, J lost 4 bases, and 8 bases stayed unmatched. The CDR3, as DNA: TGTGCCAGTAGCGAAACTAGCGGGAGTTCTTACGAGCAGTACTTC. This translates into CASSETSGSSYEQYF.

V gene TRBV5-6 combines with J gene TRBJ2-1; possibly TRBD1 or TRBD2 for D (6 bases each). Deletions cut 2 bases from V and 5 bases from J, with 11 bases between. Germline V gives CDR1 SGHDT, CDR2 YYEEEE. CDR3 length: 14 amino acids. CDR3 sequence (DNA): TGTGCCAGCAGCTTCATCGGGGGCAACAATGAGCAGTTCTTC. It encodes CASSFIGGNNEQFF.

The chain couples TRBV7-9 to TRBJ1-2, with D possibly matching TRBD1 (5 bases). The CDR3 covers 14 residues. Trimming pared 5 bases from V and 1 base from J, leaving 11 bases between. CDR1 is SEHNR, CDR2 FQNEAQ, per germline (reference sequence). The CDR3 is CASSPLGGNYGYTF. CDR3 DNA: TGTGCCAGCAGCCCGTTGGGGGGTAACTATGGCTACACCTTC.

This sequence joins TRBV19 and TRBJ2-5, with D maybe TRBD2 (6 bases). The V end was cut by 1 base, the J end by 3 bases, with 6 bases between. Germline CDR1 reads LNHDA; CDR2 reads SQIVND (reference sequence). The CDR3 has 13 amino acids. In DNA form, the CDR3 reads TGTGCCAGTAGTATAGTAGCGGAAGAGACCCAGTACTTC. Its translation is CASSIVAEETQYF.

The V and J genes are TRBV30 and TRBJ1-5; 8 positions agree with TRBD1. Germline-derived CDR1 and CDR2 are GTSNPN and SVGIG (reference sequence). The CDR3 is made up of 18 amino acids. V was pared by 5 bases and J by 2 bases, with 17 bases of the junction left unmatched. DNA of the CDR3: TGTGCCTGGCAGTTCGGGACAGGATTGGAAGGGCGCAATCAGCCCCAGCATTTT. Residues: CAWQFGTGLEGRNQPQHF.

The J gene is TRBJ2-7, the V gene TRBV11-2; 7 bases are shared with TRBD1. Trimming removed 1 base from V and 1 base from J; junction bases left unmatched: 4. The CDR3 extends over 15 amino acids. In germline, CDR1 is SGHAT, CDR2 FQNNGV. The CDR3 DNA is TGTGCCAGCAGCTTAGGCCGGGACAGTTCCTACGAGCAGTACTTC. It translates to CASSLGRDSSYEQYF.

This chain joins TRBV9 and TRBJ2-6; 10 positions agree with TRBD1. The CDR3 is made up of 17 amino acids. The germline CDR1 and CDR2 sequences are SGDLS and YYNGEE. V was clipped by 4 bases and J by 2 bases; unmatched bases: 6. The DNA of the CDR3 is TGTGCCAGCAGCACAGGACAGGGGGATGCTGGGGCCAACGTCCTGACTTTC. It translates to CASSTGQGDAGANVLTF.

The genes are TRBV27 and TRBJ1-1; D unclear. V lost 5 bases and J 1 base, leaving 26 bases between the germline ends. This CDR3 spans 19 amino acids. Germline loops: CDR1 MNHEY, CDR2 SMNVEV (reference sequence). The CDR3 loop is CASSPIIWARITKNTEAFF. CDR3 nucleotides: TGTGCCAGCAGTCCAATTATTTGGGCCCGCATCACGAAGAACACTGAAGCTTTCTTT.

The chain has TRBV27 and TRBJ2-5, with 8 nucleotides matching TRBD2. The trim removed 3 bases at V and 3 bases at J, leaving 21 bases unmatched. The CDR3 loop spans 20 amino acids. Germline CDR1 is MNHEY and CDR2 is SMNVEV (reference sequence). CDR3 coding DNA: TGTGCCAGCAGTTTTATAGTCGGGAGGGCGCTACAGGCCCCCAAAGAGACCCAGTACTTC. Translation gives CASSFIVGRALQAPKETQYF.